This passage covers 29 T cell receptor beta chains from one sample sequenced in a study of tumor and adjacent non-tumor tissue in lung cancer. No cell sorting was done before RNA was extracted from the tissue. The normal lung tissue was taken more than 3 cm from the tumor edge. A modified ARM-PCR protocol with three rounds of nested PCR amplified TCRbeta. TCRdb reprocessed the multiplex PCR reads via MiXCR and lists one record per CDR3 protein. This table holds more than 85,000 distinct CDR3 sequences, around 57% found once. Sequenced material: distant non-tumor lung tissue. Source of these receptors: a man in his 60s with non-small cell lung cancer.

This clonotype turned up a few times. This CDR3 fails to terminate in the conserved phenylalanine or tryptophan, so it likely reflects a read error. J is TRBJ2-5 and V is TRBV6-5; D is perhaps TRBD1 (5 bases). The CDR3 covers 14 residues. Looked up from germline, CDR1 is MNHEY and CDR2 is SVGAGI. The CDR3 loop is CASSEHGAEETQYL. The DNA of the CDR3 is TGTGCTAGCAGTGAACATGGGGCTGAGGAGACCCAGTACCTC.

With respect to this clonotype: Germline is not matched at one junction end, which may reflect a read error. The chain employs TRBV6-1 and TRBJ1-4, with TRBD1 identical over 8 bases. Germline assignment: CDR1 MNHNS and CDR2 SASEGT. The CDR3 runs 14 residues. The CDR3 here is CASCRGHINEKLSF. The CDR3 DNA sequence: TGTGCCAGCTGCAGGGGGCACATTAATGAAAAACTGTCTTTT.

V and J are TRBV5-1 and TRBJ2-2; 8 bases align to TRBD2. After removal of 2 bases from V and 9 bases from J, the junction contained 15 bases not matched to a gene. The CDR3 totals 17 residues. The germline CDR1 and CDR2 sequences are SGHRS and YFSETQ. The CDR3 nucleotides are TGCGCCAGCAGCTTAGACCCCGGGACTAGAGATACCAGGGAGCTGTTTTTT. Encoded protein: CASSLDPGTRDTRELFF.

On this clonotype: A junction boundary mismatches the germline segment, possibly from a read error. The V gene is TRBV10-2, the J gene TRBJ2-3, with 8 nucleotides matching TRBD2. The germline V gene has CDR1 WSHSY and CDR2 SAAADI. The CDR3 runs to 14 residues. This CDR3 is CVSWVAGFTDTQYF. DNA for the CDR3: TGCGTCAGCTGGGTAGCGGGGTTCACAGATACGCAATATTTT.

The V and J genes are TRBV6-5 and TRBJ2-2; D not certain. CDR3 size: 16 residues. Trimming cost V 7 bases and J 1 base, with 16 bases left between them. The germline CDR1 and CDR2 sequences are MNHEY and SVGAGI. CDR3 DNA sequence: TGTGCCAGCAAACATAAGGGATGCGGGAACACCGGGGAGCTGTTTTTT. Protein: CASKHKGCGNTGELFF.

The V call is TRBV10-2, the J call TRBJ1-1; TRBD1 aligns across 7 bases. Germline values: CDR1 WSHSY, CDR2 SAAADI. Trimming cost V 10 bases and J 11 bases; bases outside gene matches: 16. The length of the CDR3 is 13 residues. CDR3 in DNA: TGCGCCACCAGACAGGGATTGAACACTAAGGCTTTCTTT. Residues: CATRQGLNTKAFF.

This clonotype was seen at least ten times. The chain couples TRBV5-1 to TRBJ1-4, with D perhaps TRBD1 (5 bases). Germline assignment: CDR1 SGHRS and CDR2 YFSETQ. CDR3 length equals 15 residues. V lost 4 bases, J lost 4 bases, and 14 bases lay in between. The CDR3 region has the DNA TGCGCCAGCAGCCCTTCTCAGGGCTATAATGAAAAACTGTTTTTT. This codes for CASSPSQGYNEKLFF.

To note about this clonotype: As the CDR3 is not closed by the conserved phenylalanine or tryptophan, this likely results from a read error. V usage is TRBV12-3 or TRBV12-4 and J usage is TRBJ2-1; D may correspond to TRBD1 or TRBD2 (6 bases each). Trimming pared 7 bases from V and 9 bases from J, leaving 13 bases between. CDR3 length: 12 amino acids. CDR3 sequence (DNA): TGTGCCAGCACAAGATGGGGGGCTGAGCAGTTCTCC. Translation gives CASTRWGAEQFS.

At least ten counts were recorded for this clonotype. Germline and junction disagree at one end, which may indicate a read error. The genes are TRBV11-2 and TRBJ1-2, with D uncertain. Per germline, CDR1 SGHAT and CDR2 FQNNGV. The CDR3 contains 12 residues. The CDR3 protein is CASSSEYYDYTF. The CDR3 nucleotides read TGTGCCAGCAGCTCCGAATACTATGACTACACCTTC. Full variable domain (rest looked up from reference TRBV11-2 and TRBJ1-2): EAGVAQSPRYKIIEKRQSVAFWCNPISGHATLYWYQQILGQGPKLLIQFQNNGVVDDSQLPKDRFSAERLKGVDSTLKIQPAKLEDSAVYLCASSSEYYDYTFGSGTRLTVV.

CDR3 amino acids: CASSPLKGQETQYF. Written as DNA, the CDR3 is TGTGCCAGCTCACCATTGAAGGGCCAAGAGACCCAGTACTTC. The rearrangement links TRBV18 to TRBJ2-5; D is ambiguous. Trimming stripped 2 bases from V and 1 base from J, with 8 bases between. The CDR3 consists of 14 residues. CDR1 is KGHSH, CDR2 LQKENI, per germline.

This clonotype showed up just a few times. The CDR3 end shows no conserved phenylalanine or tryptophan, and so a read error is likely. The rearrangement joins TRBV12-3 or TRBV12-4 to TRBJ2-7; unclear D gene. This CDR3 is 13 amino acids long. Trimming stripped 6 bases from V and 7 bases from J, with 16 bases between. The DNA for the CDR3 is TGTGCCAGCAGATCCTCAGTGGCGGCGGAGCAGTACCTC. It codes for CASRSSVAAEQYL.

A remark on this clonotype: The junction departs from germline at one end; a sequencing error may be responsible. The chain links TRBV11-3 to TRBJ2-1; 10 positions match TRBD2. Germline V gene lookup returns CDR1 SGHNT and CDR2 YENEEA. CDR3 length: 15 residues. CDR3 in amino acids: CASSLAAGGPCEQFF. DNA of the CDR3: TGTGCCAGCAGTTTAGCAGCGGGGGGGCCCTGTGAGCAGTTCTTC.

This clonotype was counted between two and nine times. A single base separates this from a much larger clone, so it may be a read error. The rearrangement joins TRBV5-1 to TRBJ1-1; D is undetermined. This CDR3 has 13 amino acids. The V gene lost 5 bases and the J gene lost 1 base, with 9 bases spanning the gap. Germline assignment: CDR1 SGHRS and CDR2 YFSETQ. The CDR3 loop is CASREWANTEAFF. CDR3 nucleotide sequence: TGCGCCAGCAGGGAATGGGCGAACACTGAAGCTTTCTTT.

This clonotype has a count of ten or more. Written as DNA, the CDR3 is TGTGCCAGCAGTTCGGGACAGATGGCAACTAATGAAAAACTGTTTTTT. Amino acids: CASSSGQMATNEKLFF. The chain joins TRBV12-3 or TRBV12-4 to TRBJ1-4; 7 positions agree with TRBD1. This CDR3 has 16 amino acids. With 4 bases clipped from V and 0 bases from J, the junction kept 5 bases outside the gene matches.

The rearrangement uses TRBV20-1 and TRBJ2-1, with D tentatively TRBD1 or TRBD2 (6 bases each). The V and J ends lost 5 bases and 0 bases respectively, with 20 bases between them. Germline V gene data show CDR1 as DFQATT and CDR2 as SNEGSKA (reference sequence). CDR3 size: 17 residues. In nucleotides, the CDR3 is TGCAGTGCTCTAGGAGGGACATACAGTCCCTCCTACAATGAGCAGTTCTTC. This encodes CSALGGTYSPSYNEQFF.

This clonotype turned up a few times. A much larger clone differs from this one at a single base, so this may be a read error. This chain uses TRBV29-1 with TRBJ2-3, with TRBD2 identical over 8 bases. Germline loops: CDR1 SQVTM, CDR2 ANQGSEA. This CDR3 region has 13 residues. This CDR3 reads CTCSGAITDMQYF. Here the CDR3 DNA reads TGCACCTGTAGCGGGGCCATCACAGATATGCAGTATTTT.

The chain joins TRBV12-3 or TRBV12-4 to TRBJ2-4; 9 positions agree with TRBD2. J lost 7 bases, V lost 5 bases, and 9 bases had no gene match. CDR3 length: 15 amino acids. The CDR3 DNA reads as TGTGCCAGCAGTCAGGAGGTCAGCGGGAGGAACATTCAGTACTTC. The encoded protein is CASSQEVSGRNIQYF.

Here the CDR3 DNA reads TGTGCCAGCTCACCACGGAGTAGCAAGTTTGGGAATGAGCAGTTCTTC. Protein sequence: CASSPRSSKFGNEQFF. The rearrangement links TRBV18 to TRBJ2-1; the D is unclear. CDR1 is KGHSH and CDR2 is LQKENI in the germline V gene. V shed 1 base and J shed 7 bases, with 17 bases lying between them. CDR3 length: 16 amino acids. The full variable domain, with the rest looked up from reference TRBV18 and TRBJ2-1, is NAGVMQNPRHLVRRRGQEARLRCSPMKGHSHVYWYRQLPEEGLKFMVYLQKENIIDESGMPKERFSAEFPKEGPSILRIQQVVRGDSAAYFCASSPRSSKFGNEQFFGPGTRLTVL.

This clonotype came up a few times. It may be a read error: a sequence one base away is much more abundant. V gene TRBV6-2 or TRBV6-3 combines with J gene TRBJ1-6; D call uncertain. The length of the CDR3 is 12 residues. Germline V CDR1 and CDR2: MNHEY, SVGEGT. CDR3 residues: CVSTRPGTHLHF. DNA for the CDR3: TGTGTCAGCACCCGCCCGGGTACTCACCTCCACTTT.

Turning to this clonotype: An end of the junction differs from the germline gene, which may be a read error. The chain has TRBV12-3 or TRBV12-4 and TRBJ1-1; weak D call: TRBD1 (6 bases). The length of the CDR3 is 13 residues. This CDR3 reads CVSTKQGGTEPFF. The DNA for the CDR3 is TGTGTCAGCACCAAACAGGGAGGCACTGAACCTTTCTTT.

Only a few counts were recorded for this clonotype. Possible read error: a much larger clone is one base away. This rearrangement joins TRBV4-3 to TRBJ2-3; D is uncertain. The CDR3 contains 14 residues. Germline-derived CDR1 and CDR2 are LGHNA and YSLEER. With 0 bases removed from V and 2 bases from J, the gap between germline ends came to 6 bases. CDR3 residues: CASSQERHTDTQYF. In DNA form, the CDR3 reads TGCGCCAGCAGCCAAGAGCGCCACACAGATACGCAGTATTTT.

This clonotype was detected ten times or more. This sequence joins TRBV5-6 and TRBJ2-5; TRBD1 agrees at 7 bases. The germline V gene has CDR1 SGHDT and CDR2 YYEEEE. Unmatched junction bases numbered 4, after V lost 4 bases and J lost 4 bases. The CDR3 spans 13 residues. The CDR3 nucleotides read TGTGCCAGCAGCCCCCCAGGGGGAGAGACCCAGTACTTC. Amino acid sequence: CASSPPGGETQYF.

Ten or more counts support this clonotype. The V gene is TRBV7-9, the J gene TRBJ1-2; a weak D match, TRBD1 (5 bases). CDR1 and CDR2 (germline): SEHNR, FQNEAQ (reference sequence). CDR3 size: 11 residues. The V end was cut by 5 bases, the J end by 5 bases, with 6 bases between. The CDR3 loop reads CASSPGYGYTF. The CDR3 bases are TGTGCCAGCAGCCCAGGGTATGGCTACACCTTC.

A note on this clonotype: A much larger clone lies a single base off, so this may be a read error. The conserved closing phenylalanine or tryptophan is absent in this CDR3, likely reflecting a read error. The chain links TRBV6-1 to TRBJ2-7; the D is unclear. Germline CDR1 reads MNHNS; CDR2 reads SASEGT. The CDR3 runs 11 residues. CDR3 sequence: CASSFTYGQYS. The CDR3 DNA sequence: TGTGCCAGCAGTTTTACCTACGGGCAGTACTCC.

As to this clonotype: At one end the junction does not follow the germline gene, possibly because of a read error. The rearrangement uses TRBV11-1 and TRBJ2-1, with a possible D match to TRBD1 (5 bases). CDR1 SGHAT and CDR2 FQDESV come from the germline V gene (reference sequence). This CDR3 is 15 amino acids long. CDR3 sequence reads: CASSLRGVEDNEKFF. CDR3 nucleotides: TGTGCCAGCAGCTTAAGGGGTGTTGAGGACAATGAGAAGTTCTTC.

As regards this clonotype: Since a much larger clone is just one base distant, this may be a read error. V and J are TRBV6-2 or TRBV6-3 and TRBJ2-1, with 9 bases identical to TRBD2. The CDR3 covers 13 residues. Germline V gene data show CDR1 as MNHEY and CDR2 as SVGEGT. This CDR3 is CVSGGREYNEQFF. CDR3 coding DNA: TGTGTCAGCGGGGGGCGGGAGTACAATGAGCAGTTCTTC.

This clonotype was recorded at least ten times. The chain employs TRBV4-2 and TRBJ2-7; D tentatively reads TRBD1 or TRBD2 (6 bases each). The germline gives CDR1 LGHNA, CDR2 YNFKEQ. The CDR3 contains 14 residues. V shed 4 bases and J shed 7 bases, with 17 bases lying between them. In DNA, the CDR3 is TGTGCCAGCAGCCCCGGACTCATAGGGGGGGAGCAGTACTTC. Its protein product is CASSPGLIGGEQYF.

In its sample, this clonotype was seen many times. This chain connects TRBV6-2 or TRBV6-3 to TRBJ2-3, with D hard to call. Germline-derived CDR1 and CDR2 are MNHEY and SVGEGT. Between the trimmed V and J ends, which lost 8 bases and 2 bases, there was a span of 11 bases. CDR3 length equals 13 residues. The CDR3 bases are TGTGCCAGCGGTCGGAGAACCACAGATACGCAGTATTTT. Translated, it gives CASGRRTTDTQYF.

There are many counts of this clonotype. This chain uses TRBV5-5 with TRBJ2-3; D gene ambiguous. Trimming left V 0 bases short and J 0 bases short, with 8 bases between. CDR3 size: 15 residues. Germline assignment: CDR1 SGHKS and CDR2 YYEKEE (reference sequence). The CDR3, as DNA: TGTGCCAGCAGCTTGGTTCAGACTAGCACAGATACGCAGTATTTT. It yields the protein CASSLVQTSTDTQYF.